Listed below are T cell receptor beta chains from one sample, sequenced in a study of OX40 agonist ivuxolimab in advanced cancers. Data came from immunoSEQ multiplex PCR; TCRdb stores just in-frame clones and leaves some out. The sample carries about 94,000 clones, 80% to 95% recorded once. The source material was CD4+ or CD8+ T cells sorted from blood, sampled in a trial of the OX40 agonist ivuxolimab. Receptors were obtained from an adult with an advanced solid tumor such as melanoma, head and neck, liver or kidney cancer. Each CDR3 is given with its conserved first and last residue. D genes are given only for firm matches. A clone size is listed for some rows: how often the clone was seen (once, few, many), or a class if it is expanded.

V	size	D	J	DNA	CDR3
TRBV11-2	NA	NA	TRBJ1-3	TGTGCCAGCAGCTTAGTGCAGTATGGAAACACCATATATTTT	CASSLVQYGNTIYF
TRBV4-1	once	NA	TRBJ1-2	TGCGCCAGCAGCCAAGATTTAATGTATGGCTACACCTTC	CASSQDLMYGYTF
TRBV6-1	NA	NA	TRBJ1-1	TGTGCCAGCAGTACCCTAGGGGGAGAAGCTTTCTTT	CASSTLGGEAFF
TRBV10-3	NA	TRBD2	TRBJ2-3	TGTGCCATCAAAGCCTCGACTAGCGGTGGAGATACGCAGTATTTT	CAIKASTSGGDTQYF
TRBV4-1	NA	TRBD1	TRBJ2-2	TGCGCCAGCAGCCCCGGACAGGGTACCGGGGAGCTGTTTTTT	CASSPGQGTGELFF
TRBV27	NA	NA	TRBJ1-1	TGTGCCAGCAGCCCGGGACGAGAAACGAACACTGAAGCTTTCTTT	CASSPGRETNTEAFF
TRBV18	once	NA	TRBJ1-1	TGTGCCAGCTCACCAGCTCCGATGCAGGGACAGAACACTGAAGCTTTCTTT	CASSPAPMQGQNTEAFF
TRBV28	NA	NA	TRBJ1-1	TGTGCCAGCAGTTTAAGGGGACGCTCAGGGGTAAACACTGAAGCTTTCTTT	CASSLRGRSGVNTEAFF
TRBV29-1	NA	TRBD1	TRBJ1-1	TGCAGCGCGGACAGGGGGATCACTGAAGCTTTCTTT	CSADRGITEAFF
TRBV29-1	once	NA	TRBJ1-2	TGCAGCGTTGAAGAGTTACAGAGCTATGGCTACACCTTC	CSVEELQSYGYTF
TRBV27	once	NA	TRBJ2-2	TGTGCCAGCAGTCTGAACACCGGGGAGCTGTTTTTT	CASSLNTGELFF
TRBV27	NA	TRBD2	TRBJ2-3	TGTGCCAGCAGCCCACTAGCGGGAGAGGGAGATACGCAGTATTTT	CASSPLAGEGDTQYF
TRBV1	NA	NA	TRBJ2-3	TGCACCAGCAGCCGAGACGATACGCAGTATTTT	CTSSRDDTQYF
TRBV6-6	NA	NA	TRBJ2-7	TGTGCCAGCTCACCACAGGGTTACGAGCAGTACTTC	CASSPQGYEQYF
TRBV27	NA	TRBD1	TRBJ2-7	TGTGCCAGCAGTTTGTACAGGGGGCGCAAGGACGAGCAGTACTTC	CASSLYRGRKDEQYF
TRBV6-6	NA	NA	TRBJ1-2	TGTGCCAGCAGTTACTCGGGGCAGAACTATGGCTACACCTTC	CASSYSGQNYGYTF
TRBV6-1	NA	TRBD1	TRBJ1-5	TGTGCCAGCAGTCACAGGGGGGATAGCAATCAGCCCCAGCATTTT	CASSHRGDSNQPQHF
TRBV7-2	NA	TRBD2	TRBJ2-3	TGTGCCAGCAGTCAGTCCGGGGGGGGAGATACGCAGTATTTT	CASSQSGGGDTQYF
TRBV27	NA	NA	TRBJ2-7	TGTGCCAGCAGTTTCGGGATAAGCTCCTACGAGCAGTACTTC	CASSFGISSYEQYF
TRBV27	NA	TRBD1	TRBJ2-1	TGTGCCAGCAGACATACCCGGGACAGACCTTACAATGAGCAGTTCTTC	CASRHTRDRPYNEQFF
TRBV4-3	NA	TRBD1	TRBJ1-1	TGCGCCAGCAGCCACAGGGGGACGAACACTGAAGCTTTCTTT	CASSHRGTNTEAFF
TRBV6-1	NA	NA	TRBJ1-4	TGTGCCGGTGGACGGGTCGATGAAAAACTGTTTTTT	CAGGRVDEKLFF
TRBV6-5	NA	TRBD2	TRBJ2-1	TGTGCCAGCTATCGGGAGGGAGGGAATGAGCAGTTCTTC	CASYREGGNEQFF
TRBV5-6	NA	NA	TRBJ2-2	TGTGCCAGCAGCTTGGGAGGCTCAACCGGGGAGCTGTTTTTT	CASSLGGSTGELFF
TRBV18	NA	NA	TRBJ1-1	TGTGCCAGCTCACCCGGGACACGTGTAAACACTGAAGCTTTCTTT	CASSPGTRVNTEAFF
TRBV29-1	NA	NA	TRBJ1-1	TGCAGCGTTGGATGGACAGCGCTGGAAGCTTTCTTT	CSVGWTALEAFF
TRBV15	NA	NA	TRBJ2-7	TGTGCCACTCGTCCAAGGGGGGAACGCGAGCAGTACTTC	CATRPRGEREQYF
TRBV6-6	once	TRBD1	TRBJ1-5	TGTGCCAGCAGTTACGGGACAGGGCACAATCAGCCCCAGCATTTT	CASSYGTGHNQPQHF
TRBV6-5	NA	TRBD2	TRBJ2-3	TGTGCCAGCAGTTACGTAGCGGGAGACACAGATACGCAGTATTTT	CASSYVAGDTDTQYF
TRBV6-6	NA	NA	TRBJ1-3	TGTGCCAGCAGTTACTTCAGAGGGGCTGGAAACACCATATATTTT	CASSYFRGAGNTIYF
TRBV7-9	NA	NA	TRBJ2-3	TGTGCCAGCAGCTTTTCAGGGTCGAGCACAGATACGCAGTATTTT	CASSFSGSSTDTQYF
TRBV19	once	NA	TRBJ2-7	TGTGCCAGTAGTATTAGAGACTCCTACGAGCAGTACTTC	CASSIRDSYEQYF
TRBV6-1	NA	NA	TRBJ2-7	TGTGCCAGCAGTGAAGGGGGGTGGGGCTACGAGCAGTACTTC	CASSEGGWGYEQYF
TRBV27	NA	NA	TRBJ2-7	TGTGCCAGCAGGAGAGGAGGGGCGTACTACGAGCAGTACTTC	CASRRGGAYYEQYF
TRBV29-1	NA	NA	TRBJ2-5	TGCAGCGTTGAGGCCCGCGGTCTCGGAGAGACCCAGTACTTC	CSVEARGLGETQYF
TRBV9	NA	NA	TRBJ2-3	TGTGCCAGCAGCGTATTGGCAGGGAAGGGAAGCACAGATACGCAGTATTTT	CASSVLAGKGSTDTQYF
TRBV30	once	NA	TRBJ1-4	TGTGCCTGGAGCACAGGGATTGGGGATGAAAAACTGTTTTTT	CAWSTGIGDEKLFF
TRBV19	once	NA	TRBJ2-6	TGTGCCAGTAGTATATTCGGCCTCTCTGGGGCCAACGTCCTGACTTTC	CASSIFGLSGANVLTF
TRBV12-5	NA	NA	TRBJ2-3	TGTGCTAGTGGTTTGGTAGGACTGCCTCGCGTGGACGTAAGTGGAGGGAGCACAGATACGCAGTATTTT	CASGLVGLPRVDVSGGSTDTQYF
TRBV11-2	NA	NA	TRBJ1-1	TGTGCCAGCAGCTTAGGATGGGCTGTGAACACTGAAGCTTTCTTT	CASSLGWAVNTEAFF
TRBV5-4	NA	NA	TRBJ1-1	TGTGCCAGCAGCTTGGGGGCGGACGGGACTGAAGCTTTCTTT	CASSLGADGTEAFF
TRBV2	NA	NA	TRBJ2-7	TGTGCCAGCAGTGAAGCCCCGGCTGCGTCCTACGAGCAGTACTTC	CASSEAPAASYEQYF